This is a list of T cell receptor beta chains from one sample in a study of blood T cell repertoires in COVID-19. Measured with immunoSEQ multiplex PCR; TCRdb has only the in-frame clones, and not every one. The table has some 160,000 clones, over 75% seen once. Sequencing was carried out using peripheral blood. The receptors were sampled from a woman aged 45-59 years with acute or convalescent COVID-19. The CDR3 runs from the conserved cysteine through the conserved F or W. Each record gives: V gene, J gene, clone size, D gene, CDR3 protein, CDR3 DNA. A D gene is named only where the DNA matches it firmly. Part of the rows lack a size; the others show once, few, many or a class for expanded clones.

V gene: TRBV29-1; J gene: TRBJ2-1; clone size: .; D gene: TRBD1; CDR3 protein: CSSGQGGNEQFF; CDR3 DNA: TGCAGCTCGGGACAGGGGGGTAATGAGCAGTTCTTC
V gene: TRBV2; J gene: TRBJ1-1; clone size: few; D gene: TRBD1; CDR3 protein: CAKEGQETNTEAFF; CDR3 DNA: TGTGCCAAAGAGGGACAGGAGACGAACACTGAAGCTTTCTTT
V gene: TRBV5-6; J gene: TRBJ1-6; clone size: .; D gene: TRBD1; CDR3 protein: CASSARQGSRSYNSPLHF; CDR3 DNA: TGTGCCAGCAGCGCCCGACAGGGGTCTAGGTCCTATAATTCACCCCTCCACTTT
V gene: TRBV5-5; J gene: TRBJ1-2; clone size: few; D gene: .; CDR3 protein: CASSLVETRGAGGYTF; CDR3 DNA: TGTGCCAGCAGCTTGGTAGAAACGCGGGGAGCGGGAGGCTACACCTTC
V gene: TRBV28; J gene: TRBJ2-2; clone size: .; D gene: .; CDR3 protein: CASSLGHANTGELFF; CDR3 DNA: TGTGCCAGCAGTTTGGGGCACGCGAACACCGGGGAGCTGTTTTTT
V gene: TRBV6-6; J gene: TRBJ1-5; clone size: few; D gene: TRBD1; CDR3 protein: CATAIWTGTINQPQHF; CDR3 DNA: TGTGCCACCGCTATATGGACAGGTACTATCAATCAGCCCCAGCATTTT
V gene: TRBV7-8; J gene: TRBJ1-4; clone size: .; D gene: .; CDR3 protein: CASSPNREGNEKLFF; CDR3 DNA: TGTGCCAGCAGCCCCAACAGGGAGGGTAATGAAAAACTGTTTTTT
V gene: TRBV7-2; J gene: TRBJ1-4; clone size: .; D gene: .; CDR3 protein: CASSLQSTNEKLFF; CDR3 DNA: TGTGCCAGCAGCTTACAGTCAACTAATGAAAAACTGTTTTTT
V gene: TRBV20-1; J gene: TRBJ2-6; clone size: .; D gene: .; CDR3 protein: CSASNVGAPVGANVLTF; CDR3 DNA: TGCAGTGCTAGTAATGTGGGGGCTCCGGTCGGGGCCAACGTCCTGACTTTC
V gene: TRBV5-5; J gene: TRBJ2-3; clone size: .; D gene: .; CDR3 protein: CASSFGQITDTQYF; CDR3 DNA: TGTGCCAGCAGCTTCGGACAGATCACAGATACGCAGTATTTT
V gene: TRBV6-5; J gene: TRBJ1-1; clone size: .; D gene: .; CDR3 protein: CASSSPGRGLDTEAFF; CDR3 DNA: TGTGCCAGCAGTTCGCCGGGGCGGGGGTTGGACACTGAAGCTTTCTTT
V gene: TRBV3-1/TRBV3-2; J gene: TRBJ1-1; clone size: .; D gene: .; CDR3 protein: CASSHPGQEAFF; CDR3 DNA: TGTGCCAGCAGCCACCCAGGACAGGAAGCTTTCTTT
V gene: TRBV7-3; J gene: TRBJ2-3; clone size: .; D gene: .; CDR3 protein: CASSSPDSDTQYF; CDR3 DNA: TGTGCCAGCAGCTCCCCGGACTCAGATACGCAGTATTTT
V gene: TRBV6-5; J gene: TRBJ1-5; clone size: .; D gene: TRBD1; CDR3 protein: CASSSGGSQPQHF; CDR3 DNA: TGTGCCAGCAGTTCAGGGGGCAGCCAGCCCCAGCATTTT
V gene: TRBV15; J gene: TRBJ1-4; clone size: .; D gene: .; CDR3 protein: CATSRGATGTNEKLFF; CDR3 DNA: TGTGCCACCAGCAGAGGGGCGACAGGTACTAATGAAAAACTGTTTTTT
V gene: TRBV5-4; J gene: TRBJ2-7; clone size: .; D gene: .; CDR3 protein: CASSLAVSSYEQYF; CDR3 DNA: TGTGCCAGCAGCTTGGCAGTAAGCTCCTACGAGCAGTACTTC